This passage covers 16 T cell receptor beta chains from one sample sequenced in a study of shared clonotypes between healthy human individuals. Cells designated naive CD8 were CD45RO-negative and were positively selected for CCR7, with terminally differentiated effector memory CD45RA+ cells excluded. Sequencing used immunoSEQ multiplex PCR; TCRdb keeps in-frame clones, though not all of them. The sample includes 560,000 or so clones, approximately 96% seen only once; the top ten take 0.11%. Material: naive CD8+ T cells sorted from blood. Receptors originate from a woman younger than 45 in good health.

This sequence joins TRBV5-6 and TRBJ2-1; 9 nucleotides align to TRBD2. Trimming cost V 7 bases and J 3 bases; bases outside gene matches: 17. The CDR3 has 18 amino acids. Germline CDR1 and CDR2: SGHDT and YYEEEE. This chain's CDR3 is CASYKKGAGGFFYNEQFF. CDR3 DNA: TGTGCCAGCTACAAAAAGGGAGCGGGAGGTTTCTTCTACAATGAGCAGTTCTTC.

This clone was observed a handful of times. V gene TRBV11-1 combines with J gene TRBJ1-1, with D tentatively TRBD1 (5 bases). Germline CDR1 is SGHAT and CDR2 is FQDESV (reference sequence). Trimming pared 5 bases from V and 3 bases from J, leaving 10 bases between. The CDR3 length is 13 residues. The CDR3 is CASSPRGDTEAFF. As DNA, the CDR3 is TGTGCCAGCAGCCCTCGAGGGGACACTGAAGCTTTCTTT.

This clone was detected once. This rearrangement joins TRBV19 to TRBJ2-2, with 11 positions matching TRBD2. V lost 4 bases, J lost 6 bases, and 10 bases stayed unmatched. CDR3 length: 17 residues. Looked up from germline, CDR1 is LNHDA and CDR2 is SQIVND (reference sequence). The CDR3 sequence is CASSTLAGVPFAGELFF. CDR3 DNA sequence: TGTGCCAGTAGTACACTAGCGGGAGTACCTTTCGCCGGGGAGCTGTTTTTT.

CDR3 DNA: TGTGCCAGCAGCTCGACACGGCCTAGGGGGGACGGCTCCTTCTACGAGCAGTACTTC. Its protein product is CASSSTRPRGDGSFYEQYF. The chain is built from TRBV7-9 and TRBJ2-7; D might be TRBD1 or TRBD2, each matching 6 bases. V lost 4 bases and J 3 bases, leaving 28 bases between the germline ends. Germline loops: CDR1 SEHNR, CDR2 FQNEAQ (reference sequence). This CDR3 comprises 19 residues.

A remark on this clone: At one boundary the junction diverges from the germline segment, which might be a read error. The V call is TRBV4-2, the J call TRBJ2-1; D is unresolved. CDR1 and CDR2 from the germline V gene are LGHNA and YNFKEQ. The CDR3 is made up of 12 amino acids. The CDR3 region is CASRQGPDEQFF. In DNA, the CDR3 is TGTGCCAGCAGACAAGGCCCCGATGAGCAGTTCTTC.

The chain couples TRBV7-2 to TRBJ2-7; 7 nucleotides align to TRBD2. Trimming at V came to 4 bases and at J to 1 base, leaving 13 bases not matched to a gene. The CDR3 runs to 17 residues. Per germline, CDR1 SGHTA and CDR2 FQGNSA. The CDR3 DNA is TGTGCCAGCAGCTCTGATCCCCATGGACTAGTTTCCTACGAGCAGTACTTC. Encoded protein: CASSSDPHGLVSYEQYF.

This chain connects TRBV6-6 to TRBJ2-7; the D is unclear. The V end lost 0 bases, the J end lost 4 bases, and 7 bases lay between the germline ends. The length of the CDR3 is 13 residues. Germline V gene lookup returns CDR1 MNHNY and CDR2 SVGAGI (reference sequence). The CDR3 DNA reads TGTGCCAGCAGTTACTCGGTGGAGTACGAGCAGTACTTC. The encoded protein is CASSYSVEYEQYF.

This clone was seen just once. V gene TRBV7-6 combines with J gene TRBJ2-7; the match to TRBD2 covers 8 bases. The CDR3 extends over 15 amino acids. V lost 4 bases, J lost 6 bases, and 11 bases stayed unmatched. Germline V gives CDR1 SGHVS, CDR2 FNYEAQ. The CDR3 sequence is CASSYVGAGGSEQYF. In nucleotides, the CDR3 is TGTGCCAGCAGCTACGTAGGGGCGGGAGGATCCGAGCAGTACTTC.

This clone occurred once. This chain connects TRBV27 to TRBJ2-2; a possible D gene is TRBD1 (6 bases). The V and J ends lost 3 bases and 5 bases respectively, with 13 bases between them. The CDR3 consists of 15 residues. Germline V CDR1 and CDR2: MNHEY, SMNVEV (reference sequence). The CDR3 DNA reads as TGTGCCAGCAGTTTGGTCACAGGGAAGACCGGGGAGCTGTTTTTT. It codes for CASSLVTGKTGELFF.

The rearrangement uses TRBV27 and TRBJ2-1; 15 nucleotides align to TRBD2. CDR3 length: 17 amino acids. Per germline, CDR1 MNHEY and CDR2 SMNVEV (reference sequence). Germline trimming cut 5 bases from V and 7 bases from J; bases unmatched to any gene: 9. The chain's CDR3 is CASSPLGLAGGGNEQFF. In DNA, the CDR3 is TGTGCCAGCAGTCCCCTGGGACTAGCGGGAGGAGGAAATGAGCAGTTCTTC.

In this sample, this clone turned up once. The chain combines TRBV5-4 with TRBJ1-2; weak D call: TRBD1 (5 bases). CDR3 length: 14 residues. Germline CDR1 reads SGHNT; CDR2 reads YYREEE (reference sequence). Deletions cut 3 bases from V and 4 bases from J, with 13 bases between. The CDR3 is CASSSYGGSYGYTF. CDR3 bases: TGTGCCAGCAGCTCCTACGGGGGGTCCTATGGCTACACCTTC. The whole variable domain, filled in from reference TRBV5-4 and TRBJ1-2, reads ETGVTQSPTHLIKTRGQQVTLRCSSQSGHNTVSWYQQALGQGPQFIFQYYREEENGRGNFPPRFSGLQFPNYSSELNVNALELDDSALYLCASSSYGGSYGYTFGSGTRLTVV.

V usage is TRBV4-1 and J usage is TRBJ2-7; a possible D gene is TRBD2 (5 bases). The germline CDR1 and CDR2 sequences are MGHRA and YSYEKL. V lost 0 bases and J 6 bases, leaving 12 bases between the germline ends. This CDR3 has 14 residues. The CDR3, as DNA: TGCGCCAGCAGCCAAGATCGGCCTGCGGGCGAGCAGTACTTC. It is translated as CASSQDRPAGEQYF.

The J gene is TRBJ2-5, the V gene TRBV14; D gene unclear. The J call could be wrong; TRBJ2-7 is a better fit for the DNA end. The CDR3 spans 14 residues. From germline, CDR1 is SGHDN and CDR2 FVKESK. CDR3: CASSSYGSPYEQYF. CDR3 DNA sequence: TGTGCCAGCAGCAGTTACGGGTCCCCGTACGAGCAGTACTTC.

This clone was recorded only once. This CDR3 reads CASSSILHGMVSYGYTF. The CDR3 DNA follows: TGTGCCAGCAGCTCGATACTACACGGGATGGTTTCCTATGGCTACACCTTC. J is TRBJ1-2 and V is TRBV11-2, with unresolved D. The V end lost 4 bases, the J end lost 4 bases, and 22 bases lay between the germline ends. Germline CDR1 is SGHAT and CDR2 is FQNNGV. The CDR3 sequence is 17 residues long.

This clone was detected once. The rearrangement links TRBV27 to TRBJ2-1; no firm D call. From germline, CDR1 is MNHEY and CDR2 SMNVEV (reference sequence). CDR3 length: 16 residues. V lost 2 bases to trimming and J lost 4 bases, with 15 bases between them. The CDR3 loop reads CASSLRVGYQYNEQFF. As DNA, the CDR3 is TGTGCCAGCAGTTTACGGGTGGGCTACCAGTACAATGAGCAGTTCTTC.

The chain combines TRBV29-1 with TRBJ2-4; D call uncertain. Trimming cost V 0 bases and J 0 bases, with 12 bases left between them. In germline, CDR1 is SQVTM, CDR2 ANQGSEA. CDR3 length: 16 amino acids. DNA for the CDR3: TGCAGCGTTGAAGATCTTCGGCTATTAGCCAAAAACATTCAGTACTTC. Translation gives CSVEDLRLLAKNIQYF.